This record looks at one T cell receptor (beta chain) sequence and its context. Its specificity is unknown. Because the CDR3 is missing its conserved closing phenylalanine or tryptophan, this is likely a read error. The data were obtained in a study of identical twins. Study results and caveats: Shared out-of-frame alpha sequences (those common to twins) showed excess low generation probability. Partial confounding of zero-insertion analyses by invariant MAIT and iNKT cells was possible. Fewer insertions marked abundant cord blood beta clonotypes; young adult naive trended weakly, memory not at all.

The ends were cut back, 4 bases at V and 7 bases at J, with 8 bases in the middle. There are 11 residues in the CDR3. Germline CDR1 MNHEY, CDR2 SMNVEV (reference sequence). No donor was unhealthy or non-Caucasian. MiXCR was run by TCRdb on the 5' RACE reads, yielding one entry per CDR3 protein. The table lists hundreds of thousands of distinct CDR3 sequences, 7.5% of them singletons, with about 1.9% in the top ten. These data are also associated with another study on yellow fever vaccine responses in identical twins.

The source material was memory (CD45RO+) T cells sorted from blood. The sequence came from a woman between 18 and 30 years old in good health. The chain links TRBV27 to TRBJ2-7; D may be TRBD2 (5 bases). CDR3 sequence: CASSSQREQYS. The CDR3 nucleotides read TGTGCCAGCAGTTCCCAGCGGGAGCAGTACTCC.